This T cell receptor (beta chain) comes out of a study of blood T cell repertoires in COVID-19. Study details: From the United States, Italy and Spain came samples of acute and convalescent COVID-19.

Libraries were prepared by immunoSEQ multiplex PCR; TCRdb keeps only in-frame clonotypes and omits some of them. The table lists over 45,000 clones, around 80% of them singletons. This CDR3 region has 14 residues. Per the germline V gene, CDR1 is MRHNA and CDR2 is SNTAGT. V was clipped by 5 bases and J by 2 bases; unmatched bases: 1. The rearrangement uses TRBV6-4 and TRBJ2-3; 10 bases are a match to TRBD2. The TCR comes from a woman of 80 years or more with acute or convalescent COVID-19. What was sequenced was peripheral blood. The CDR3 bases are TGTGCCAGCAGTAGCGGGGGGGCCACAGATACGCAGTATTTT. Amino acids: CASSSGGATDTQYF.